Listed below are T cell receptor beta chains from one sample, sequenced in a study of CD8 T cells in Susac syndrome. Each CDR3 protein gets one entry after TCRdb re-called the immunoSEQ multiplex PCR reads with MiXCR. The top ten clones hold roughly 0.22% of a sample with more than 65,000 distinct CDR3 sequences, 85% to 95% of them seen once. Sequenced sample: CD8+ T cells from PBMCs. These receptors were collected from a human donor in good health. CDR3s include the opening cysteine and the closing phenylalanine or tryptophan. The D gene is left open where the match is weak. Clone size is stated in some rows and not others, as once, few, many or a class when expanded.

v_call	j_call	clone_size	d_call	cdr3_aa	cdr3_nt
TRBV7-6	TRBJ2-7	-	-	CASSTSAGNEQYF	TGTGCCAGCAGTACCAGTGCCGGGAACGAGCAGTACTTC
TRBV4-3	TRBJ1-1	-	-	CASSQDWETGTEAFF	TGCGCCAGCAGCCAAGATTGGGAGACAGGCACTGAAGCTTTCTTT
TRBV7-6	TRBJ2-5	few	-	CASSSLPPGQGRETQYF	TGTGCCAGCAGCTCCCTCCCCCCGGGGCAGGGTCGGGAGACCCAGTACTTC
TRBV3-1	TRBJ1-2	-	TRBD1	CASSQDGDRVYGYTF	TGTGCCAGCAGCCAAGATGGGGACAGGGTGTATGGCTACACCTTC
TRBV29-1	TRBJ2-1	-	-	CSVGGGGRGNEQFF	TGCAGCGTTGGAGGGGGGGGCAGGGGCAATGAGCAGTTCTTC
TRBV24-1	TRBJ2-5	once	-	CATSDFESFQETQYF	TGTGCCACCAGTGATTTCGAAAGCTTCCAAGAGACCCAGTACTTC
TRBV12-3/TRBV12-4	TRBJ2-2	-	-	CASREMSGTGELFF	TGTGCCAGCAGGGAAATGTCTGGCACCGGGGAGCTGTTTTTT
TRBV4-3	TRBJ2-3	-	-	CASSQGNSAGPDTQYF	TGCGCCAGCAGCCAAGGCAACTCTGCAGGCCCAGATACGCAGTATTTT
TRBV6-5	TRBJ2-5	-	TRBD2	CASSYLGTSGGETQYF	TGTGCCAGCAGTTACCTCGGGACTAGCGGGGGAGAGACCCAGTACTTC
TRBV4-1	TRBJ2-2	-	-	CASSQEGAFSINGELFF	TGCGCCAGCAGCCAAGAGGGGGCCTTTAGTATTAACGGGGAGCTGTTTTTT
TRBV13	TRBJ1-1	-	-	CASSLRGAAEAFF	TGTGCCAGCAGCTTAAGGGGGGCCGCTGAAGCTTTCTTT
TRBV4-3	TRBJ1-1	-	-	CASSQVRGHTKLNTEAFF	TGCGCCAGCAGCCAAGTAAGGGGACACACTAAACTGAACACTGAAGCTTTCTTT
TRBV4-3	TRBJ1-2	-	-	CASSQVEGSNYGYTF	TGCGCCAGCAGCCAAGTGGAGGGATCCAACTATGGCTACACCTTC
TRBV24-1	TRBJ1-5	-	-	CATSDPTGGPNQPQHF	TGTGCCACCAGTGATCCCACTGGAGGTCCCAATCAGCCCCAGCATTTT
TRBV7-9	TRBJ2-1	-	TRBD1	CASSAGQAYNEQFF	TGTGCCAGCAGCGCCGGACAGGCCTACAATGAGCAGTTCTTC
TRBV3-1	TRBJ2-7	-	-	CASSQTGNPYEQYF	TGTGCCAGCAGCCAAACAGGTAACCCCTACGAGCAGTACTTC
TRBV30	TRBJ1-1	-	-	CAWSVPLGAEAFF	TGTGCCTGGAGTGTTCCATTGGGGGCTGAAGCTTTCTTT
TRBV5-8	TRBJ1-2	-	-	CASKYEGGNYGYTF	TGTGCCAGCAAATACGAGGGGGGCAACTATGGCTACACCTTC
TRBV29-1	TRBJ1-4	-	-	CSVEVAGFNEKLFF	TGCAGCGTTGAGGTCGCAGGGTTTAACGAAAAACTGTTTTTT
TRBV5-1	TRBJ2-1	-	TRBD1	CASSPHRGSYNEQFF	TGCGCCAGCAGCCCCCACAGGGGGAGCTACAATGAGCAGTTCTTC
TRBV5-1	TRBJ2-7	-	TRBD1	CASSADRGFNEQYF	TGCGCCAGCAGCGCGGACAGGGGGTTTAACGAGCAGTACTTC
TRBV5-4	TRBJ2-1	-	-	CASSFGRSNEQFF	TGTGCCAGCAGCTTCGGACGGAGCAATGAGCAGTTCTTC
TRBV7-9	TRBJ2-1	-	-	CASSSHAEEQFF	TGTGCCAGCAGCTCCCACGCTGAGGAGCAGTTCTTC
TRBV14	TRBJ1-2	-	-	CASSQAVNYGYTF	TGTGCCAGCAGCCAAGCGGTTAACTATGGCTACACCTTC
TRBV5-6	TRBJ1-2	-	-	CASSLGSYYGYTF	TGTGCCAGCAGCTTGGGTAGCTACTATGGCTACACCTTC
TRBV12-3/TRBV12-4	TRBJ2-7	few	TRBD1	CASSLRDRGDEQYF	TGTGCCAGCAGTTTAAGGGACAGGGGGGACGAGCAGTACTTC
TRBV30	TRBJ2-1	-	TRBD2	CAWSTGSGGNEQFF	TGTGCCTGGAGTACAGGGTCGGGGGGGAATGAGCAGTTCTTC
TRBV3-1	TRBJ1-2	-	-	CASSQGYGYTF	TGTGCCAGCAGCCAAGGGTATGGCTACACCTTC
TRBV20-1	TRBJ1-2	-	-	CSAREIGQAYGYTF	TGCAGTGCTAGAGAGATTGGGCAGGCATATGGCTACACCTTC
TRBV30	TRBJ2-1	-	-	CAIQGAYNEQFF	TGTGCCATACAGGGAGCCTACAATGAGCAGTTCTTC
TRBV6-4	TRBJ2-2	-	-	CASSDANTGELFF	TGTGCCAGCAGTGACGCGAACACCGGGGAGCTGTTTTTT
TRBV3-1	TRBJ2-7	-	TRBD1	CASSQGTGVYEQYF	TGTGCCAGCAGCCAAGGGACAGGGGTGTACGAGCAGTACTTC
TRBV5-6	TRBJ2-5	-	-	CASSVPAGETQYF	TGTGCCAGCAGCGTTCCCGCAGGCGAGACCCAGTACTTC
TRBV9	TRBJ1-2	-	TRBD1	CASSLTWTGAGGYTF	TGTGCCAGCAGCTTGACCTGGACAGGGGCTGGCGGCTACACCTTC
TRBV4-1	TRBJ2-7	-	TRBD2	CASSQGAISGVSYEQYF	TGCGCCAGCAGCCAAGGTGCAATTAGCGGGGTCTCCTACGAGCAGTACTTC
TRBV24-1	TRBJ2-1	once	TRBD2	CATSDLGLAGNEQFF	TGTGCCACCAGTGATTTAGGACTAGCGGGGAATGAGCAGTTCTTC
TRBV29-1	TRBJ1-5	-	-	CSVGDHRSNQPQHF	TGCAGCGTTGGAGACCACAGGAGCAATCAGCCCCAGCATTTT
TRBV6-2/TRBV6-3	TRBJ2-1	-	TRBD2	CASGHGTRNEQFF	TGTGCCAGCGGCCACGGGACTAGGAATGAGCAGTTCTTC
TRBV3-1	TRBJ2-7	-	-	CASRHDGTYEQYF	TGTGCCAGCAGACACGACGGGACCTACGAGCAGTACTTC
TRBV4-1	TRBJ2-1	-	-	CASSQVGGPYNEQFF	TGCGCCAGCAGCCAAGTGGGAGGTCCCTACAATGAGCAGTTCTTC
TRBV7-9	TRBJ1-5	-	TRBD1	CASSQTGDQPQHF	TGTGCCAGCAGCCAGACAGGGGATCAGCCCCAGCATTTT
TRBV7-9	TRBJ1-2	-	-	CASSPISTNYGYTF	TGTGCCAGCAGCCCGATAAGTACTAACTATGGCTACACCTTC
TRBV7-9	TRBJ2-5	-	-	CASSPAPYQETQYF	TGTGCCAGCAGCCCAGCCCCGTACCAAGAGACCCAGTACTTC
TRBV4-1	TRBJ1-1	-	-	CASKSRAEAFF	TGCGCCAGCAAGTCACGCGCTGAAGCTTTCTTT
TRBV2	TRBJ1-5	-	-	CASRAPGSMRNQPQHF	TGTGCCAGCAGGGCCCCGGGCAGTATGAGAAATCAGCCCCAGCATTTT